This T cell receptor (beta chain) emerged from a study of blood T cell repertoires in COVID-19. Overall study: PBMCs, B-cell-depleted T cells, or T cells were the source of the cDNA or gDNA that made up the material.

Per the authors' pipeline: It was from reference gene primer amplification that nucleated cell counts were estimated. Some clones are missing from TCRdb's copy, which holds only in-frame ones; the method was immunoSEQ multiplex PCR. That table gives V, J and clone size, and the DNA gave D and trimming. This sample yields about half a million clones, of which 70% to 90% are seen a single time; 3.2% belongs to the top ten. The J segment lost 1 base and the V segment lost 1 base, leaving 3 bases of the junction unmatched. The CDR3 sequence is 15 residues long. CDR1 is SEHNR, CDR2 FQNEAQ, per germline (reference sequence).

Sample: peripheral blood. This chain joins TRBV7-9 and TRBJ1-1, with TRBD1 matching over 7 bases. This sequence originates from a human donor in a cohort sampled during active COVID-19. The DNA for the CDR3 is TGTGCCAGCAGCTTAGGTACAGGGGCGAACACTGAAGCTTTCTTT. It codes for CASSLGTGANTEAFF.